This TCR beta chain originates from a study of blood T cell repertoires in COVID-19. For the study at large: COVID-19 samples collected from the United States, Italy and Spain covered acute and convalescent phases. From T cells, B-cell-depleted T cells, or PBMCs came the material, which was cDNA or gDNA.

V lost 7 bases, J lost 7 bases, and 11 bases lay in between. There are 12 residues in the CDR3. Germline loops: CDR1 LNHDA, CDR2 SQIVND (reference sequence). Per the original methods: Estimation of nucleated cell counts relied on the amplification of reference gene primers. Assay used: immunoSEQ multiplex PCR; TCRdb lists only in-frame clones, some missing. The V and J calls and clone size were taken over from that table, and D and trimming were inferred from the DNA. The sample yields about 59,000 clones, roughly 85% seen once. Source material: peripheral blood. This clonotype was obtained from a man between 60 and 75 years old with acute or convalescent COVID-19. The chain combines TRBV19 with TRBJ1-5, with D hard to call. CDR3 bases: TGTGCCAGTAAGTATGGAGTACAGCCCCAGCATTTT. Protein: CASKYGVQPQHF.